The present TCR beta chain was sequenced within a study of PD-1 blockade in classical Hodgkin lymphoma (dated by TCRdb to 2020 to 2021). Some background on the complete study: Nivolumab dosing was 3 mg/kg intravenously every 2 weeks, continuing until either disease progression or unacceptable toxicity. To define a peripheral blood immune signature of response to PD-1 blockade in classical Hodgkin lymphoma, the study combined TCR beta sequencing with CyTOF. Overall results and qualifications from the work: CD4+ but not CD8+ TCR diversity rose significantly by C4D1 (p=0.0027 vs p=0.16), most apparent in complete responders (p=0.02). Only a single clinical trial cohort was studied, and what caused the repertoire differences, possibly disease activity or prior therapy, remained undefined. Baseline diversity similar to that of newly diagnosed patients was observed in trial patients achieving complete response, whereas significantly lower diversity was observed in partial responders and progressors. Baseline TCR diversity was reported to be lower in newly diagnosed patients than in healthy donors, and even lower in relapsed/refractory patients. Lower diversity was observed in patients in whom nivolumab was started less than 1 year after ASCT, and these patients were excluded from later analyses so that confounding by immune reconstitution would be avoided.

Genomic DNA was isolated using the Qiagen DNeasy kit from unsorted PBMCs as well as from negatively selected CD4+ and CD8+ fractions. Amplification of TCR beta CDR3 regions was done by immunoSEQ multiplex PCR with primers that anneal to V and J segments. A synthetic immune receptor repertoire was used to minimize amplification bias, and remaining bias was computationally removed after sequencing. The original methods were these. Custom Python scripts were used to quantify repertoire diversity as the Shannon entropy index. Unsorted, CD4+ and CD8+ repertoires were analyzed separately, except for combined analyses in which CD4+ and CD8+ sequences were merged in silico. A clone counted as expanded when the clone's frequency after treatment rose at least 2-fold relative to C1D1, and clones undetected at baseline were given a pseudocount of 0.5. Singleton clones were defined as clones with 0 or 1 copy at C1D1, and non-singleton clones were defined as clones with 2 or more copies. Clones expanded in unsorted samples were annotated as CD4+, CD8+ or unknown by matching protein sequences in sorted samples from the same patient. Wilcoxon tests were applied to paired samples to test diversity changes from C1D1 to C4D1. The table comes from immuneACCESS by way of TCRdb, which keeps in-frame sequences with V and J called. Part of the clones is missing from these tables; in studies checked, under half for an unresolved V gene and the rest for unknown reasons. V, J and clone size derive from that table, while D and trimming were established from the DNA sequence. The sample contains approximately 52,000 clones, around 78% of them found a single time. Roughly 16% of the sample lies in the top ten.

The sample's time point label, decoded: cycle 2 day 1 (C2D1) of nivolumab. Every trial patient had relapsed after autologous stem cell transplantation, and cohorts A, B and C differed in prior brentuximab vedotin exposure. The trial cohort comprised 60 or so patients with relapsed/refractory classical Hodgkin lymphoma whose best overall responses were complete response, partial response or progressive disease. In the multi-cohort phase II CheckMate 205 trial, trial patients received single-agent nivolumab. Best overall response was determined by an independent review committee according to the 2007 International Working Group response criteria. Trial PBMCs were obtained immediately prior to nivolumab initiation (C1D1) and on therapy at cycle 2 day 1 and cycle 4 day 1. After peripheral blood was drawn into 8 mL Vacutainer Cell Preparation Tubes, PBMCs were isolated by centrifugation and then cryopreserved.

Looking up the germline V gene yields CDR1 MDHEN and CDR2 SYDVKM. V loses 6 bases of germline sequence and J loses 3 bases, and the interval between the two ends is 18 bases. The CDR3 runs 16 residues from the cysteine to the phenylalanine. The retained sequence is limited to the CDR3, 48 bases, with the frame set at the first base. In this sample, this clone turned up a few times. Its antigen specificity is not known. Per-nucleotide qualities are absent, and no much larger clonotype sits a single base away. Here the sequenced sample was peripheral blood mononuclear cells (PBMCs), taken before the second cycle of nivolumab. The sequence came from a human donor with classical Hodgkin lymphoma. Here the chain combines TRBV28 and TRBJ1-3; the D gene is possibly TRBD1, with 6 bases matching. CDR3 sequence: CASRTFRGAGGNTIYF. The sequenced DNA is TGTGCCAGCAGGACGTTCAGGGGAGCCGGTGGAAACACCATATATTTT.